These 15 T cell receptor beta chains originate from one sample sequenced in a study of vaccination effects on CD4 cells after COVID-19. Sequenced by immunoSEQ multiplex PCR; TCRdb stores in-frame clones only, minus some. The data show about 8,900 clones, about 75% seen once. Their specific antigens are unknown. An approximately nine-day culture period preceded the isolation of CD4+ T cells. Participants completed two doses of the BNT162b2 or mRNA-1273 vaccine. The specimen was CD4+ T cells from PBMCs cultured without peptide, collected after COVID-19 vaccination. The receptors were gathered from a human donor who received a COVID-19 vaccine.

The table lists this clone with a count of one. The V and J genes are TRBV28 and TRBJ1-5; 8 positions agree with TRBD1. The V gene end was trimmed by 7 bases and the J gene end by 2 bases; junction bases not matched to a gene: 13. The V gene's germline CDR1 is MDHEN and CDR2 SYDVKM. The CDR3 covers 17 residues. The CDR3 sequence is CASTLGQGAKGNQPQHF. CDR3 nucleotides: TGTGCCAGCACTTTGGGGCAGGGGGCTAAGGGCAATCAGCCCCAGCATTTT.

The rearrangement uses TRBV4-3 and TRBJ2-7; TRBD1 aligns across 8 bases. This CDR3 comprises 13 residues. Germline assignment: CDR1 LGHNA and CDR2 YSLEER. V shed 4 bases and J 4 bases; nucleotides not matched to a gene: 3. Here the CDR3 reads CASSRDRGYEQYF. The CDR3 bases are TGCGCCAGCAGCCGAGACAGGGGATACGAGCAGTACTTC.

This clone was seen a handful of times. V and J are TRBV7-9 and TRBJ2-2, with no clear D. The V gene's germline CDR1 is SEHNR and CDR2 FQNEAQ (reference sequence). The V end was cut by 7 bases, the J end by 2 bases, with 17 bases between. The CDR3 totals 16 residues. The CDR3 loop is CASTLGISLNTGELFF. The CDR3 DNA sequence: TGTGCCAGCACCCTAGGAATCTCCCTTAACACCGGGGAGCTGTTTTTT.

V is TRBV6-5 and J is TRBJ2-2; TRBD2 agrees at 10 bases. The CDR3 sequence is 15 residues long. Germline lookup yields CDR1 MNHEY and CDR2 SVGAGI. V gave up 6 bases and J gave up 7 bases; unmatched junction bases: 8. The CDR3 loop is CASSLPAGGFGELFF. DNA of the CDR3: TGTGCCAGCAGCCTTCCAGCGGGGGGGTTCGGGGAGCTGTTTTTT.

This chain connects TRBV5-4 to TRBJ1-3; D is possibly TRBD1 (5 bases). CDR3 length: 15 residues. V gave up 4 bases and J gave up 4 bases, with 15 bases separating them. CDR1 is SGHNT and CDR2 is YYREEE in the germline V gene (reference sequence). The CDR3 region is CASSPTGHPGNTIYF. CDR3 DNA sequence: TGTGCCAGCAGCCCGACCGGACATCCCGGAAACACCATATATTTT. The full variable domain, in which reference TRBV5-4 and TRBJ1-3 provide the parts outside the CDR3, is ETGVTQSPTHLIKTRGQQVTLRCSSQSGHNTVSWYQQALGQGPQFIFQYYREEENGRGNFPPRFSGLQFPNYSSELNVNALELDDSALYLCASSPTGHPGNTIYFGEGSWLTVV.

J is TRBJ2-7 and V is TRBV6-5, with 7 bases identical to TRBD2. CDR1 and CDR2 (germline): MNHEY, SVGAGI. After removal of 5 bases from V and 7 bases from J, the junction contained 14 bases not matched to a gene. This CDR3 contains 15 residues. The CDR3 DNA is TGTGCCAGCAGTCCCGGGGCCGGGTTGGGGGGGGAGCAGTACTTC. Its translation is CASSPGAGLGGEQYF.

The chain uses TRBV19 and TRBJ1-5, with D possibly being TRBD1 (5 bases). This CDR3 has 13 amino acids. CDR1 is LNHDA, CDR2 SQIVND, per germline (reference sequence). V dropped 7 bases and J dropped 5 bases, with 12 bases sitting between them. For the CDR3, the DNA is TGTGCCAGTAATCGGGGCGGGGATCAGCCCCAGCATTTT. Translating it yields CASNRGGDQPQHF.

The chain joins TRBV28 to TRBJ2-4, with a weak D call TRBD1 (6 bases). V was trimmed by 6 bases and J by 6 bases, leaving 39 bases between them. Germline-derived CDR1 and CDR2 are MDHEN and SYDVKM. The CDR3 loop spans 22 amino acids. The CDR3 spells CASSSPGQIDLAVRRPLNIQYF. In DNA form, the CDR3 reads TGTGCCAGCAGCTCCCCGGGACAAATAGATTTGGCGGTTAGGAGACCCTTAAACATTCAGTACTTC. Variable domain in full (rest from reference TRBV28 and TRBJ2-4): DVKVTQSSRYLVKRTGEKVFLECVQDMDHENMFWYRQDPGLGLRLIYFSYDVKMKEKGDIPEGYSVSREKKERFSLILESASTNQTSMYLCASSSPGQIDLAVRRPLNIQYFGAGTRLSVL.

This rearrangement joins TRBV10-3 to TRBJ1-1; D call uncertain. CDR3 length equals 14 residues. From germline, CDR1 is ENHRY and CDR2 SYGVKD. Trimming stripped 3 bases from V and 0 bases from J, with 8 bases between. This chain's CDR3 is CAISENTVNTEAFF. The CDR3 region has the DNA TGTGCCATCAGTGAAAACACGGTGAACACTGAAGCTTTCTTT.

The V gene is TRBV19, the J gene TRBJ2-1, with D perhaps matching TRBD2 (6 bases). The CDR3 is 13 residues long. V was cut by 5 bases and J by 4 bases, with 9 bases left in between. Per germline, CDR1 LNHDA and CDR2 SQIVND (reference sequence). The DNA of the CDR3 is TGTGCCAGTAGTGGGCGGGGTTACAATGAGCAGTTCTTC. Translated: CASSGRGYNEQFF. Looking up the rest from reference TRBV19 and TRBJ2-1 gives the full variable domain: DGGITQSPKYLFRKEGQNVTLSCEQNLNHDAMYWYRQDPGQGLRLIYYSQIVNDFQKGDIAEGYSVSREKKESFPLTVTSAQKNPTAFYLCASSGRGYNEQFFGPGTRLTVL.

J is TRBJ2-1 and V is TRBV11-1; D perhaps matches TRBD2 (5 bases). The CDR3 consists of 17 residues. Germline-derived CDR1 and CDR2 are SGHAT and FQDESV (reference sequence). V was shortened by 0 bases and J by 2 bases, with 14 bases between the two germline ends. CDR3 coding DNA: TGTGCCAGCAGCTTAGCCCGAATGAGGGCGACCTACAATGAGCAGTTCTTC. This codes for CASSLARMRATYNEQFF.

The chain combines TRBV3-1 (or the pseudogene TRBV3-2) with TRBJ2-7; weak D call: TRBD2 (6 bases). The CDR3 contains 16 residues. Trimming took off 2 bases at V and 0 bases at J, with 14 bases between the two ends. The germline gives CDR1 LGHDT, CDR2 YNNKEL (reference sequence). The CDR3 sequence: CASSQSPGTRSYEQYF. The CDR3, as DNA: TGTGCCAGCAGCCAATCCCCGGGGACTCGCTCCTACGAGCAGTACTTC.

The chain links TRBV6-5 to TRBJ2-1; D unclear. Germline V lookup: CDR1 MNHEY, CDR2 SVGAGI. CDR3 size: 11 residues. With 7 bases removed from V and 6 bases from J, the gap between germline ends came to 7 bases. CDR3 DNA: TGTGCCAGCACGGCCGCCAATGAGCAGTTCTTC. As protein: CASTAANEQFF.

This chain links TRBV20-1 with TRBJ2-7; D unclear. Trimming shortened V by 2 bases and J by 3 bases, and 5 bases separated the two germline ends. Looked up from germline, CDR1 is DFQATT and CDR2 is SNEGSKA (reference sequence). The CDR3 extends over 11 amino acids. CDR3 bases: TGCAGTGCTAGATACCTCTACGAGCAGTACTTC. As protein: CSARYLYEQYF.

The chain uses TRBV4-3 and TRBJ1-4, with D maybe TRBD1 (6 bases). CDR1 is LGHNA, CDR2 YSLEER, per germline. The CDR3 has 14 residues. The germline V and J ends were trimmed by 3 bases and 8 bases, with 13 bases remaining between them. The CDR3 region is CASSQETGLEKLFF. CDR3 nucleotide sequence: TGCGCCAGCAGCCAGGAGACAGGATTGGAAAAACTGTTTTTT.